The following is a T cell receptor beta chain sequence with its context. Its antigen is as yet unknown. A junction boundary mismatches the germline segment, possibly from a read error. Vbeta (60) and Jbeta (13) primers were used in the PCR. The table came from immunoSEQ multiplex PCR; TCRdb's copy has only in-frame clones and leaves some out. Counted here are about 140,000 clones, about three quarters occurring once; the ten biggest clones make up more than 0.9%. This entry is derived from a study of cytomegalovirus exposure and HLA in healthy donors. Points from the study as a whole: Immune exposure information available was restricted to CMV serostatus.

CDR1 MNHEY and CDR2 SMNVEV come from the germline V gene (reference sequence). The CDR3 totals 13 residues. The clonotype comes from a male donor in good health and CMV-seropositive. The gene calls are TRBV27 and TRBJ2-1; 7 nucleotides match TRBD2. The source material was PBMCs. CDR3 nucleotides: TGTGCCAGCAGTTTAGTGGGAGGGTTGGTTTGGGTCTTC. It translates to CASSLVGGLVWVF.